The 32 T cell receptor beta chains below all came from one sample that was sequenced in a study of T cells of healthy individuals. Using its own MiXCR run on the 5' RACE reads, TCRdb lists one record per CDR3 protein. The sample lists 85,000 to 100,000 distinct CDR3 sequences, 15% to 20% occurring once. Receptor source: a human donor in good health.

This clonotype was detected many times. This chain uses TRBV4-3 with TRBJ1-4; no clear D. This CDR3 has 20 residues. V lost 0 bases and J 7 bases, leaving 27 bases between the germline ends. CDR1 and CDR2 from the germline V gene are LGHNA and YSLEER. CDR3 DNA: TGCGCCAGCAGCCAAGATTTGCCACGCGCCCCGGACGGCCGCCCTGAAAAACTGTTTTTT. This codes for CASSQDLPRAPDGRPEKLFF.

This clonotype was counted between two and nine times. This CDR3 reads CASSQGYGTSYEQYF. Written as DNA, the CDR3 is TGTGCCAGCAGCCAAGGATACGGGACCTCCTACGAGCAGTACTTC. The chain links TRBV4-2 to TRBJ2-7; D is perhaps TRBD1 or TRBD2 (5 bases each). The CDR3 runs 15 residues. Germline lookup yields CDR1 LGHNA and CDR2 YNFKEQ. Between the trimmed V and J ends, which lost 1 base and 0 bases, there was a span of 10 bases.

This clonotype was detected only a few times. This chain joins TRBV20-1 and TRBJ2-4; D remains ambiguous. The CDR3 runs to 10 residues. Trimming pared 2 bases from V and 7 bases from J, leaving 3 bases between. CDR1 and CDR2 from the germline V gene are DFQATT and SNEGSKA (reference sequence). DNA of the CDR3: TGCAGTGCTAGAAATAACATTCAGTACTTC. Translation: CSARNNIQYF.

The chain links TRBV4-2 to TRBJ2-7; 9 bases align to TRBD2. Trimming took 4 bases from V and 4 from J; bases not matched to a gene: 8. CDR1 and CDR2 (germline): LGHNA, YNFKEQ. The CDR3 is 15 residues long. CDR3 sequence: CASSPSGSGSYEQYF. As DNA, the CDR3 is TGTGCCAGCAGCCCTTCGGGTAGCGGGAGTTACGAGCAGTACTTC.

This clonotype has at least ten counts. The rearrangement links TRBV11-2 to TRBJ1-1; 8 nucleotides agree with TRBD1. Germline V gene sequence: CDR1 SGHAT, CDR2 FQNNGV. CDR3 length: 16 residues. V shed 4 bases and J 8 bases; nucleotides not matched to a gene: 15. The CDR3 sequence: CASSYGPGTGSAEAFF. CDR3 bases: TGTGCCAGCAGCTATGGGCCGGGGACAGGTTCAGCGGAAGCTTTCTTT.

The chain recombines TRBV14 with TRBJ1-6; D not certain. The CDR3 loop spans 18 amino acids. Looked up from germline, CDR1 is SGHDN and CDR2 is FVKESK. V lost 2 bases and J lost 4, with 18 bases in between. CDR3 bases: TGTGCCAGCAGCCAAATGAGATTGACCAGTGGATATAATTCACCCCTCCACTTT. Translation gives CASSQMRLTSGYNSPLHF.

This clonotype was seen repeatedly, ten times or more. V usage is TRBV6-5 and J usage is TRBJ1-1; D remains unclear. Trimming took off 3 bases at V and 1 base at J, with 6 bases between the two ends. The CDR3 runs 13 residues. Germline V lookup: CDR1 MNHEY, CDR2 SVGAGI. This chain's CDR3 is CASSYLGNTEAFF. Written as DNA, the CDR3 is TGTGCCAGCAGTTATCTGGGGAACACTGAAGCTTTCTTT.

Regarding this clonotype: The junction departs from the called germline gene at one end, perhaps through a read error. This sequence joins TRBV28 and TRBJ2-5, with 7 bases matching TRBD2. The CDR3 consists of 16 residues. Germline CDR1 is MDHEN and CDR2 is SYDVKM. CDR3 residues: CAGSFPTSAIGETQYF. In nucleotides, the CDR3 is TGTGCCGGCAGTTTCCCTACTAGCGCTATCGGGGAGACCCAGTACTTC.

On this clonotype itself: Since a much larger clone is just one base distant, this may be a read error. J is TRBJ1-3 and V is TRBV30; no clear D gene. The CDR3 runs to 12 residues. Germline V gene data show CDR1 as GTSNPN and CDR2 as SVGIG (reference sequence). CDR3 residues: CAWCVAGNTIYF. The CDR3 coding sequence is TGTGCCTGGTGTGTAGCAGGAAACACCATATATTTT.

The chain couples TRBV6-7 to TRBJ2-7; D is undetermined. TRBV6-7 is annotated as an ORF whose role is uncertain. The germline V and J ends were trimmed by 2 bases and 3 bases, with 8 bases remaining between them. The CDR3 loop spans 13 amino acids. CDR3 nucleotide sequence: TGTGCCAGCAGTTACGGTGGTTACTACGAGCAGTACTTC. Its protein is CASSYGGYYEQYF.

This clonotype was counted at least ten times. The chain has TRBV20-1 and TRBJ1-5; D possibly corresponds to TRBD1 (5 bases). The CDR3 totals 11 residues. Germline V gene data show CDR1 as DFQATT and CDR2 as SNEGSKA (reference sequence). Deletions cut 8 bases from V and 7 bases from J, with 12 bases between. The CDR3 DNA follows: TGCAGTTGCCGTGGGACGCAGCCCCAGCATTTT. This gives the protein CSCRGTQPQHF.

This clonotype occurred many times. The chain has TRBV29-1 and TRBJ1-2; D not certain. The CDR3 has 10 residues. Germline lookup yields CDR1 SQVTM and CDR2 ANQGSEA. The germline V and J ends were trimmed by 2 bases and 6 bases, with 4 bases remaining between them. CDR3 bases: TGCAGCGTTGAAATCAATGGCTACACCTTC. This translates into CSVEINGYTF.

In its sample, this clonotype was seen a few times. The gene calls are TRBV18 and TRBJ2-7, with 13 bases lining up with TRBD2. The junction had 8 bases not matched to a gene; V was cut back by 5 bases and J by 7 bases. Per germline, CDR1 KGHSH and CDR2 LQKENI. The CDR3 runs to 15 residues. DNA for the CDR3: TGTGCCAGCTCAGCCGGACTAGCGGGAGTGGGGGAGCAGTACTTC. The encoded protein is CASSAGLAGVGEQYF.

This clonotype was picked up a small number of times. The rearrangement links TRBV18 to TRBJ1-1; D gene uncertain. Trimming removed 3 bases at V and 5 bases at J, with 16 bases between. Per germline, CDR1 KGHSH and CDR2 LQKENI. CDR3 length equals 15 residues. This CDR3 is CASSPASVSHTEAFF. The DNA for the CDR3 is TGTGCCAGCTCACCGGCCTCCGTCAGTCATACTGAAGCTTTCTTT.

The sample holds a few counts of this clonotype. The chain carries TRBV2 and TRBJ2-6; 11 bases line up with TRBD2. This CDR3 spans 17 amino acids. V dropped 5 bases and J dropped 2; count of bases not matched to a gene: 5. Germline V gene sequence: CDR1 SNHLY, CDR2 FYNNEI. The CDR3 nucleotides read TGTGCCAGCAGTACGACTAGCGGGGTTCCTGGGGCCAACGTCCTGACTTTC. Its translation: CASSTTSGVPGANVLTF.

This clonotype was counted between two and nine times. This sequence joins TRBV28 and TRBJ1-4; no firm D call. Germline loops: CDR1 MDHEN, CDR2 SYDVKM. Trimming removed 10 bases at V and 4 bases at J, with 19 bases between. The CDR3 spans 15 residues. This CDR3 reads CATRGGGAFNEKLFF. In DNA form, the CDR3 reads TGTGCCACCCGGGGAGGAGGAGCCTTTAATGAAAAACTGTTTTTT.

This clonotype was recorded at least ten times. V is TRBV28 and J is TRBJ1-5, with 7 nucleotides matching TRBD1. Germline assignment: CDR1 MDHEN and CDR2 SYDVKM. V was pared by 6 bases and J by 2 bases, with 7 bases of the junction left unmatched. The CDR3 is made up of 15 amino acids. CDR3 residues: CASSSGQKGNQPQHF. The CDR3 nucleotides are TGTGCCAGCAGCTCGGGACAGAAGGGCAATCAGCCCCAGCATTTT. Complete variable domain (other parts from reference TRBV28 and TRBJ1-5): DVKVTQSSRYLVKRTGEKVFLECVQDMDHENMFWYRQDPGLGLRLIYFSYDVKMKEKGDIPEGYSVSREKKERFSLILESASTNQTSMYLCASSSGQKGNQPQHFGDGTRLSIL.

The rearrangement joins TRBV28 to TRBJ2-7; TRBD2 matches at 7 bases. Germline V CDR1 and CDR2: MDHEN, SYDVKM. CDR3 length: 14 amino acids. With V trimmed by 2 bases and J by 1 base, 2 bases remained unmatched. The CDR3 nucleotides read TGTGCCAGCAGTTTACCGGGGGGATCCTACGAGCAGTACTTC. This encodes CASSLPGGSYEQYF.

Ten or more counts support this clonotype. J is TRBJ1-1 and V is TRBV12-3 or TRBV12-4, with D possibly TRBD1 on 5 matching bases. The V gene lost 2 bases and the J gene lost 2 bases, with 9 bases spanning the gap. The CDR3 has 14 amino acids. The CDR3 here is CASSLWDGNTEAFF. The CDR3 nucleotides are TGTGCCAGCAGTTTATGGGACGGCAACACTGAAGCTTTCTTT.

The gene calls are TRBV7-9 and TRBJ1-3, with 9 bases matching TRBD1. From germline, CDR1 is SEHNR and CDR2 FQNEAQ (reference sequence). The CDR3 is made up of 14 amino acids. Unmatched junction bases numbered 7, after V lost 7 bases and J lost 6 bases. CDR3 region: CASIPGTGTNTIYF. The CDR3 DNA reads TGTGCCAGCATCCCCGGGACAGGGACAAACACCATATATTTT.

This clonotype was found a few times. The rearrangement joins TRBV5-1 to TRBJ2-1; 8 bases match TRBD1. The V gene end was trimmed by 1 base and the J gene end by 9 bases; junction bases not matched to a gene: 12. This CDR3 is 16 amino acids long. CDR1 is SGHRS and CDR2 is YFSETQ in the germline V gene. The CDR3 region is CASSLSQGAYSSEQFF. CDR3 in DNA: TGCGCCAGCAGCTTGAGCCAGGGGGCATATTCCAGTGAGCAGTTCTTC.

The CDR3 DNA sequence: TGTGCCAGCAGCACCGGGACTAGCGGGGGTCGGGATACGCAGTATTTT. This codes for CASSTGTSGGRDTQYF. The chain uses TRBV7-2 and TRBJ2-3; 14 bases match TRBD2. V shed 5 bases and J 6 bases; nucleotides not matched to a gene: 7. The CDR3 covers 16 residues. Per germline, CDR1 SGHTA and CDR2 FQGNSA.

This clonotype was counted only a few times. The chain links TRBV29-1 to TRBJ2-1; unclear D gene. Trimming took 3 bases from V and 9 from J, leaving 15 bases between them. CDR1 and CDR2 from the germline V gene are SQVTM and ANQGSEA. CDR3 length: 13 residues. CDR3 in amino acids: CSVDAASWGEQFF. The CDR3 DNA is TGCAGCGTTGACGCGGCTAGTTGGGGTGAGCAGTTCTTC.

This clonotype appeared a few times. The genes are TRBV28 and TRBJ2-5; 13 positions match TRBD2. J gave up 4 bases and V 5 bases, and 1 base lay outside the gene matches. Looked up from germline, CDR1 is MDHEN and CDR2 is SYDVKM. This CDR3 is built from 14 residues. In nucleotides, the CDR3 is TGTGCCAGCAGTGGACTAGCGGGAGTAGAGACCCAGTACTTC. Protein sequence: CASSGLAGVETQYF.

This clonotype was detected only a few times. The rearrangement links TRBV9 to TRBJ2-1; no definite D call. The V and J ends lost 4 bases and 6 bases respectively, with 14 bases between them. The CDR3 is made up of 14 amino acids. Per germline, CDR1 SGDLS and CDR2 YYNGEE. The chain's CDR3 is CASSPSALANEQFF. The CDR3 region has the DNA TGTGCCAGCAGCCCAAGCGCCCTGGCCAATGAGCAGTTCTTC. The entire variable domain, with the rest obtained from reference TRBV9 and TRBJ2-1, is as follows: DSGVTQTPKHLITATGQRVTLRCSPRSGDLSVYWYQQSLDQGLQFLIQYYNGEERAKGNILERFSAQQFPDLHSELNLSSLELGDSALYFCASSPSALANEQFFGPGTRLTVL.

Details on this clonotype: A clone one base away is much larger, so this may be a read error. This chain joins TRBV29-1 and TRBJ2-5; a weak D match, TRBD1 (6 bases). The CDR3 spans 12 residues. Trimming stripped 8 bases from V and 3 bases from J, with 13 bases between. The germline V gene has CDR1 SQVTM and CDR2 ANQGSEA. CDR3 DNA sequence: TGCAGCATTCTGACAGGCAAAGAGACCCAGTACTTC. This codes for CSILTGKETQYF.

This clonotype was observed a handful of times. The chain joins TRBV20-1 to TRBJ2-3, with TRBD2 matching over 9 bases. Germline V lookup: CDR1 DFQATT, CDR2 SNEGSKA (reference sequence). V shed 7 bases and J 1 base; nucleotides not matched to a gene: 9. The length of the CDR3 is 15 residues. The DNA of the CDR3 is TGCAGTGTTCCTTTAGCGGGGGCGCGCACAGATACGCAGTATTTT. Translation: CSVPLAGARTDTQYF.

The chain links TRBV20-1 to TRBJ1-1, with 8 bases aligning to TRBD1. Losses at the gene ends were 5 bases for V and 3 bases for J; bases not matched to a gene: 2. There are 12 residues in the CDR3. Germline V gene lookup returns CDR1 DFQATT and CDR2 SNEGSKA (reference sequence). As DNA, the CDR3 is TGCAGTGCTGGACAGGGTGACACTGAAGCTTTCTTT. Residues: CSAGQGDTEAFF.

The rearrangement uses TRBV4-2 and TRBJ1-4; 7 nucleotides agree with TRBD1. The CDR3 extends over 15 amino acids. V lost 3 bases, J lost 7 bases, and 8 bases stayed unmatched. Germline-derived CDR1 and CDR2 are LGHNA and YNFKEQ. Here the CDR3 DNA reads TGTGCCAGCAGCCACAACAGGGGACACAGTGAAAAACTGTTTTTT. This gives the protein CASSHNRGHSEKLFF.

This clonotype was seen many times. The chain is built from TRBV28 and TRBJ1-5; D remains ambiguous. The CDR3 extends over 15 amino acids. Trimming took off 8 bases at V and 0 bases at J, with 14 bases between the two ends. In germline, CDR1 is MDHEN, CDR2 SYDVKM. DNA of the CDR3: TGTGCCAGCCTAACGCAGGTGGATAGCAATCAGCCCCAGCATTTT. It encodes CASLTQVDSNQPQHF.

The chain recombines TRBV30 with TRBJ1-5; D gene uncertain. CDR3 length equals 13 residues. Trimming took 0 bases from V and 4 from J, leaving 7 bases between them. CDR1 and CDR2 from the germline V gene are GTSNPN and SVGIG (reference sequence). In DNA, the CDR3 is TGTGCCTGGAGTGTAGGTGGGAATCAGCCCCAGCATTTT. Amino acids: CAWSVGGNQPQHF.

This clonotype occurred many times. V is TRBV7-6 and J is TRBJ1-2, with 7 bases lining up with TRBD1. V lost 1 base to trimming and J lost 4 bases; unmatched junction nucleotides: 3. The CDR3 consists of 14 residues. Per germline, CDR1 SGHVS and CDR2 FNYEAQ. The CDR3: CASSLEQGSYGYTF. The DNA of the CDR3 is TGTGCCAGCAGCTTAGAACAGGGGAGCTATGGCTACACCTTC.